The present TCR beta chain was sequenced within a study of cytomegalovirus exposure and HLA in healthy donors. Study-level findings and limits: It was in a later analysis that TCR association rates were seen to vary by HLA locus, highest for DRB1 and lowest for HLA-C. Compared with the roughly 700-donor mean, an Asian-associated ancestry cluster reportedly had fewer N-insertions, according to a later analysis. Cytomegalovirus-associated status was assigned to 150 or so TCR beta chains. In a later analysis, the majority of CMV-associated beta chains seemingly showed HLA restriction.

As concerns this clone: Its antigen remains unknown.

Use of 60 Vbeta and 13 Jbeta primers characterized the PCR. The data were produced by immunoSEQ multiplex PCR, yet TCRdb's version contains in-frame clones alone and is incomplete. The sample shows roughly 100,000 clones, and around 3.4% sits with its ten largest clones. V gave up 5 bases and J gave up 6 bases, with 17 bases separating them. This CDR3 has 14 residues. The germline V gene has CDR1 MRHNA and CDR2 SNTAGT. The chain joins TRBV6-4 to TRBJ2-7, with D possibly being TRBD1 (7 bases). The receptor was derived from a woman aged 25 to 39 in good health and CMV-seronegative. The sequencing input was PBMCs. The DNA for the CDR3 is TGTGCCAGCAGTCCCTCACACAGGGGAGGCGAGCAGTACTTC. Protein product: CASSPSHRGGEQYF.